This T cell receptor beta chain stems from a study of tissue T cells after allogeneic stem cell transplantation. Overall study: Enrolled prospectively were adult allogeneic hematopoietic cell transplant recipients whose graft-versus-host disease was steroid-refractory. Patients with graft-versus-host disease had grafts: several unmodified, three CD34-selected and T-cell-depleted. Where cell numbers permitted, CD3+ T cells were sorted from preserved blood and marrow.

Study-wide points: Blood and spleen captured only part of the tissue TCR repertoire.

Regarding this clone: As yet, its antigen is unknown.

Assay used: immunoSEQ multiplex PCR; TCRdb lists only in-frame clones, some missing. The sample yields about 28,000 clones, approximately 85% seen once. The sequence was collected from a woman aged 18-55 years who later had graft-versus-host disease after an allogeneic stem cell transplant. The material sequenced was blood, taken before transplantation.

The CDR3 nucleotides are TGTGCCAGCAGCCAAGTAACAGGGGGCAACTATGGCTACACCTTC. Amino acid sequence: CASSQVTGGNYGYTF. The rearrangement joins TRBV4-2 to TRBJ1-2; 9 bases match TRBD1. CDR3 size: 15 residues. The V gene end was trimmed by 1 base and the J gene end by 2 bases; junction bases not matched to a gene: 2. CDR1 LGHNA and CDR2 YNFKEQ come from the germline V gene.